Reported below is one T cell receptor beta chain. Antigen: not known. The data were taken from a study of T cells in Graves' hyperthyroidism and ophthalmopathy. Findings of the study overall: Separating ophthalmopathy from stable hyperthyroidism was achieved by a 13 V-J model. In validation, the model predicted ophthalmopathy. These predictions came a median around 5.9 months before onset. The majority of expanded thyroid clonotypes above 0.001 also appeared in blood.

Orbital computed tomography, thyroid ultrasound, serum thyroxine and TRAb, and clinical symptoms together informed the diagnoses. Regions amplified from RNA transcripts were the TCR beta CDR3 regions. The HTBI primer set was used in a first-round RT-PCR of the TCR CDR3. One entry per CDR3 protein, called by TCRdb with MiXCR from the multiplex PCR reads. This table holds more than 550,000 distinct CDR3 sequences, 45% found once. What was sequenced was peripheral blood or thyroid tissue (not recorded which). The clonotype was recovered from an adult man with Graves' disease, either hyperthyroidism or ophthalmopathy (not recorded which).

The CDR3 nucleotides read TGCAGCGTTGGGGGACTAGCGGGAGTTCAAGAGACCCAGTACTTC. Encoded protein: CSVGGLAGVQETQYF. This chain uses TRBV29-1 with TRBJ2-5; TRBD2 matches at 14 bases. This CDR3 region has 15 residues. Germline V gene sequence: CDR1 SQVTM, CDR2 ANQGSEA. The V and J ends lost 4 bases and 2 bases, in that order; junction bases with no gene match: 3.